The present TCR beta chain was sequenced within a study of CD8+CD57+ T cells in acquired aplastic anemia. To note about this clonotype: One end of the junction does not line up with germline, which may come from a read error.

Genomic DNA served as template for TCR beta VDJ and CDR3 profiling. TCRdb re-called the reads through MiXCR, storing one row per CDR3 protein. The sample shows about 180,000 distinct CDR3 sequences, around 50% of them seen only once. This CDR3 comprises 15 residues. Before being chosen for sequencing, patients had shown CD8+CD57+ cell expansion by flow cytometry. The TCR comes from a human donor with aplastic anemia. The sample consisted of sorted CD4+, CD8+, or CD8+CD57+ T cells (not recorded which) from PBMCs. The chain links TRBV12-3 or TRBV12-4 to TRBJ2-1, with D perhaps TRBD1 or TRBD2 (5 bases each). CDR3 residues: CASSLGGGSCNEQFF. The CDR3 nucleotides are TGTGCCAGCAGTTTGGGTGGGGGATCCTGCAATGAGCAGTTCTTC.